This T cell receptor (beta chain) originates from a study of blood T cell repertoires in COVID-19. Across the whole study: The analysed material was cDNA or gDNA that came from T cells, B-cell-depleted T cells, or PBMCs.

The V end was cut by 5 bases, the J end by 10 bases, with 12 bases between. CDR3 size: 13 residues. Germline lookup yields CDR1 SEHNR and CDR2 FQNEAQ (reference sequence). Measured with immunoSEQ multiplex PCR; TCRdb has only the in-frame clones, and not every one. Of 100,000 to 150,000 clones listed, more than 75% were seen once; the top ten hold 3% to 4.5%. This receptor was obtained from a woman aged 55-70 years with acute or convalescent COVID-19. V is TRBV7-9 and J is TRBJ1-6; D is possibly TRBD1 (5 bases). Source material: peripheral blood. The CDR3 reads CASSPTAGSPLHF. The CDR3 bases are TGTGCCAGCAGCCCAACTGCAGGGTCACCCCTCCACTTT.